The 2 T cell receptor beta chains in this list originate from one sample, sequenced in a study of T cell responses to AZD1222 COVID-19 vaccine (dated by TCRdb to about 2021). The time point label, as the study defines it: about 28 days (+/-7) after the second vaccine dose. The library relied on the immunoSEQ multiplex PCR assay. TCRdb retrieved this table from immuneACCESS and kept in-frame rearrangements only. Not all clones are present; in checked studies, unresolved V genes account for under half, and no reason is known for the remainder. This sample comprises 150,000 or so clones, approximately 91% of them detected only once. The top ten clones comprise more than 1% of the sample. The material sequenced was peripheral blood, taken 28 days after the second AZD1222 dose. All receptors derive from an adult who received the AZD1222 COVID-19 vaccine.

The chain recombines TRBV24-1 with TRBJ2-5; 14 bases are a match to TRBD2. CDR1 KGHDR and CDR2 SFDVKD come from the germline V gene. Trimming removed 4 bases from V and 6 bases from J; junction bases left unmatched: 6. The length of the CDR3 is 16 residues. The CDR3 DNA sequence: TGTGCCACCAGTGACCCCGGGACTAGCGGGAGAAAGACCCAGTACTTC. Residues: CATSDPGTSGRKTQYF.

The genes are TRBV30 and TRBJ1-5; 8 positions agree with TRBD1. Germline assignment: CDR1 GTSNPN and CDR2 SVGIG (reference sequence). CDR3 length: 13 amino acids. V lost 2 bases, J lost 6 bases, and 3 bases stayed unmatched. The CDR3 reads CAWSRQGSQPQHF. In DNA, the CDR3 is TGTGCCTGGAGTAGACAGGGGAGTCAGCCCCAGCATTTT.